The entry that follows covers one T cell receptor (beta chain) sequence. What antigen it recognizes has not been identified. Base qualities are not recorded, but no much larger clone differs from it by a single base. The patients had resection in Japan or China between the mid-2010s and the late 2010s. Two lung cancer pathologists independently confirmed the histologic diagnosis of each case on H&E slides. To enrich premalignant or tumor cells for nucleic acid extraction, macro-dissection was performed after pathologic assessment. FFPE tissue was used for DNA isolation with the AllPrep DNA/RNA FFPE Kit. From the cysteine up to the phenylalanine, the CDR3 has a length of 11 residues. Only the CDR3 part of the read is kept: 33 bases, read in frame from the first base. This record comes from a study of immune evolution from preneoplasia to lung adenocarcinoma (dated by TCRdb to 2020 to 2023). For the study in its entirety: HLA loss of heterozygosity was found in 7% of AIS, around 14% of MIA and 25% to 35% of ADC lesions, and in no AAH lesions. The study profiled immune contexture across lung adenocarcinoma precursors and invasive adenocarcinoma using immune gene expression, TCR sequencing and multiplex immunofluorescence. Sample size was determined by specimen availability and not by a prior power calculation. POLYSOLVER was used to infer Class I HLA alleles from exome data, and LOHHLA was used to detect allele-specific HLA loss. The immune data were combined with whole exome sequencing and methylation data from the same cohort of nodules. Resected precursor lesions (AAH, AIS, MIA) and invasive adenocarcinomas were compared with paired morphologically normal lung tissue. A total of some 51 patients with pulmonary nodules who underwent surgical resection were included in the overall cohort. The study reported that under 120 samples were used for TCR sequencing. A total of fewer than 60 patients contributed TCR sequencing data.

The immunoSEQ hsTCRbeta Kit was used to sequence TCR beta CDR3 regions from DNA. Per the authors' processing: The ImmunoSEQ Analyzer was used to analyse the TCR sequencing data. T cell clonality was defined as 1 minus Pielou's evenness, calculated on productive rearrangements. The inverse Simpson index, applied to productive templates, was used to measure T cell diversity. T cell density was TCR beta template counts normalized to usable DNA, estimated by amplifying and sequencing housekeeping genes. TCR metrics were compared across histologic stages using two-sided Kruskal-Wallis tests. TCRdb holds this immuneACCESS table with in-frame rearrangements only. Some clones are missing; in checked studies, unresolved V genes explain under half, and the rest has no known cause. That table furnishes V, J and clone size, whereas the DNA furnished D and trimming. The sample contains about 6,100 clones, 80% of them found a single time. The leading ten clones occupy less than 7.5% of the sample.

The research as a whole found: Clonality was highest in normal lung, while later-stage lesions appeared to have lower clonality but higher T cell density and diversity. Normal lung had the highest top T cell clone frequencies, which appeared to decline progressively from AAH through AIS, MIA and invasive adenocarcinoma. Compared with EGFR-mutant or double wild-type lesions, KRAS-mutant nodules had the highest T cell clonality. The findings rested on association rather than direct causation, and larger cohorts with long-term follow-up and longitudinal biopsies were considered necessary. All patients were from Japan and China, so applicability to Western populations was uncertain.

This sequence originates from a person between 45 and 75 years old with lung adenocarcinoma. This chain is built from TRBV7-5 and TRBJ1-1. TRBV7-5 is shown as a pseudogene. Sequenced sample: FFPE minimally invasive lung adenocarcinoma tissue. The cell subset or site label, as the study defines it: micro-invasive lung adenocarcinoma (MIA). At the DNA level, the sequence is TGTGCCAGCAGCTATGGGGCTGAAGCTTTCTTT. This gives the protein CASSYGAEAFF.